This T cell receptor (beta chain) was obtained from a study of shared clonotypes between healthy human individuals. The CDR3 contains 19 residues. The germline V and J ends were trimmed by 2 bases and 1 base, with 22 bases remaining between them. CDR1 is SEHNR, CDR2 FQNEAQ, per germline (reference sequence). The naive CD8 fraction comprised CD45RO-negative cells positively selected for CCR7 and excluded terminally differentiated effector memory CD45RA+ cells. Donors, healthy HIV-negative adults, lacked recent acute infections or vaccinations. Libraries were prepared by immunoSEQ multiplex PCR; TCRdb keeps only in-frame clonotypes and omits some of them. This sample has some 2 million clones, with about 94% found just once.

Sequencing used naive CD8+ T cells sorted from blood. This TCR came from a man aged 18 to 29 in good health. The chain uses TRBV7-9 and TRBJ2-3; D is tentatively TRBD1 or TRBD2 (7 bases each). CDR3 region: CASSLKQGREWKGTDTQYF. Written as DNA, the CDR3 is TGTGCCAGCAGCTTAAAACAGGGGAGGGAGTGGAAAGGCACAGATACGCAGTATTTT.